The present T cell receptor beta chain was sequenced within a study of T cell responses to AZD1222 COVID-19 vaccine. Study-level results: Among those given AZD1222, only five or six were seropositive at baseline. Targets within unmutated variant regions were reportedly found for nearly half of spike-specific TCRs.

Repertoires were generated with immunoSEQ multiplex PCR, while TCRdb's copy carries only in-frame clones and drops some. The repertoire consists of some 130,000 clones, with about 90% occurring once and the leading ten covering under 20%. J gave up 7 bases and V 2 bases, and 7 bases lay outside the gene matches. CDR1 SGHRS and CDR2 YFSETQ come from the germline V gene. The length of the CDR3 is 15 residues. This clone was detected only once. Its matching antigen is unknown. The chain couples TRBV5-1 to TRBJ2-5; 11 bases are shared with TRBD2. The receptor was isolated from an adult in good health. Sequencing used peripheral blood, obtained on day 0 of MenACWY control vaccination. The CDR3 is CASSFTSGSLGTQYF. The CDR3 DNA follows: TGCGCCAGCAGCTTTACTAGCGGGAGTCTAGGGACCCAGTACTTC.